Detailed here is one TCR beta chain. Using a J-beta primer mix together with a sample-barcoded 5' primer, a second PCR was run for roughly 6 to 12 cycles. Samples each returned at least 3 million CDR3-containing paired-end reads. TCRdb itself ran the 5' RACE reads through MiXCR, one entry per CDR3 protein. The sample comprises fewer than 2,000,000 distinct CDR3 sequences, almost 35% of which are singletons, and 11% rests with the top ten. This sample was included in a study of blood T cells in healthy people across ages. The CDR3 consists of 15 residues. Germline loops: CDR1 DFQATT, CDR2 SNEGSKA (reference sequence). V was trimmed by 3 bases and J by 4 bases, leaving 15 bases between them.

The origin of this receptor is a woman in her twenties or thirties in good health. The gene calls are TRBV20-1 and TRBJ2-2; D might be TRBD2 (7 bases). Material for sequencing was blood. CDR3 loop: CSASGGPKFTGELFF. The CDR3 DNA is TGCAGTGCTAGCGGGGGGCCCAAGTTCACCGGGGAGCTGTTTTTT.